The present T cell receptor beta chain was sequenced within a study of somatic mutations in cytotoxic T cells in rheumatoid arthritis. V was trimmed by 10 bases and J by 0 bases, leaving 13 bases between them. This CDR3 is built from 14 residues. Per the germline V gene, CDR1 is MNHEY and CDR2 is SVGAGI. Generated by immunoSEQ multiplex PCR, the TCRdb table keeps only in-frame clones and is missing some. Seen here are over 7,000 clones, 75% to 90% observed once, and the top ten hold roughly 15%. As regards this clone: Antigen unknown.

Study results and limitations: It was found that CD8+ T-cell clonality in rheumatoid arthritis patients did not differ significantly from that in age-matched healthy controls. Reported slight underrepresentation of TRBV07 in rheumatoid arthritis patients was not subjected to multiple-comparison adjustment.

The sequence was collected from a man aged 40-49 years with rheumatoid arthritis. The chain carries TRBV6-5 and TRBJ1-3; D is uncertain. Sequenced sample: CD8+ T cells sorted from blood. The CDR3 DNA is TGTGCCACCCACGAGGGAGACTCTGGAAACACCATATATTTT. Its translation is CATHEGDSGNTIYF.